Listed here is a single T cell receptor (beta chain). Its target is not known. Among the approximately 110 subjects of the validation cohort, separate from the approximately 670-subject first cohort, were the donors. Germline CDR1 reads SGHRS; CDR2 reads YFSETQ. The CDR3 runs to 14 residues. Unmatched junction bases numbered 4, after V lost 2 bases and J lost 7 bases. The data belong to a study of cytomegalovirus exposure and HLA in healthy donors. Notes on the study in general: Testing in vitro showed three CMV-associated chains specific for CMV antigens. Per published reports, the classifier diagnosed cytomegalovirus status with high specificity and sensitivity. Cytomegalovirus-associated TCR beta chains were listed, numbering 150 to 200.

Only in-frame clones appear in the TCRdb table, and some are missing; sequencing was by immunoSEQ multiplex PCR. The sample has 150,000 to 200,000 clones; around 85% are singletons. J is TRBJ1-5 and V is TRBV5-1; 9 bases match TRBD1. The material sequenced was PBMCs. This sequence originates from a man aged 18 to 29 in good health and CMV-seropositive. The CDR3: CASSLQGAGQPQHF. The CDR3 DNA reads TGCGCCAGCAGCTTACAGGGGGCGGGCCAGCCCCAGCATTTT.